The 24 T cell receptor beta chains below were found in one sample sequenced in a study of beta chain features in type 1 diabetes. The study's findings and limits: Among patients with Type 1 diabetes, TCRB CDR3s were moderately but significantly shorter in every one of the four CD4+ subsets.

What these receptors recognize is not known. cDNA synthesis used the whole RNA isolate, giving expressed TCRB sequences. TCRdb's table, derived via immunoSEQ multiplex PCR, lists solely in-frame clones and lacks some. The repertoire consists of about 250,000 clones, with roughly 11% occurring once and the leading ten covering approximately 0.015%. Sequenced: naive CD4+ T cells from blood. These receptor sequences come from a man under 40 with type 1 diabetes.

This clone has more than one count but fewer than ten. The chain uses TRBV7-9 and TRBJ1-6, with TRBD1 matching over 10 bases. V shed 5 bases, J shed 10 bases, and the junction held 8 bases outside the gene matches. The germline V gene has CDR1 SEHNR and CDR2 FQNEAQ (reference sequence). The CDR3 covers 15 residues. CDR3 protein: CASSPTGGEGSPLHF. For the CDR3, the DNA is TGTGCCAGCAGCCCGACAGGGGGCGAGGGCTCACCCCTCCACTTT.

This sequence joins TRBV6-6 and TRBJ2-5; 8 bases align to TRBD2. Germline loops: CDR1 MNHNY, CDR2 SVGAGI (reference sequence). J was trimmed by 3 bases and V by 2 bases; bases with no gene match: 2. This CDR3 is built from 14 residues. DNA for the CDR3: TGTGCCAGCAGTTACACGGGGGGGGAAGAGACCCAGTACTTC. Translating gives CASSYTGGEETQYF.

This clone was detected only a few times. This rearrangement joins TRBV29-1 to TRBJ1-1, with D possibly matching TRBD1 (5 bases). The germline CDR1 and CDR2 sequences are SQVTM and ANQGSEA. The CDR3 is made up of 13 amino acids. V shed 1 base and J shed 2 bases, with 8 bases lying between them. The chain's CDR3 is CSVEGRGNTEAFF. Here the CDR3 DNA reads TGCAGCGTTGAAGGGAGGGGAAACACTGAAGCTTTCTTT.

V usage is TRBV7-9 and J usage is TRBJ2-7; 7 bases are a match to TRBD1. Germline CDR1 is SEHNR and CDR2 is FQNEAQ (reference sequence). The CDR3 totals 15 residues. V trimming: 4 bases; J trimming: 3 bases; junction bases outside the gene matches: 9. The CDR3 sequence is CASSSLTGKIYEQYF. The CDR3 nucleotides are TGTGCCAGCAGCTCCCTGACAGGGAAGATCTACGAGCAGTACTTC.

The sample holds a few counts of this clone. The J gene is TRBJ2-7, the V gene TRBV9, with 9 nucleotides matching TRBD1. The CDR3 is 15 amino acids. The trim removed 1 base at V and 3 bases at J, leaving 5 bases unmatched. Per germline, CDR1 SGDLS and CDR2 YYNGEE. The CDR3 DNA follows: TGTGCCAGCAGCGTAACAGGGGGCGGGTTCTACGAGCAGTACTTC. The encoded protein is CASSVTGGGFYEQYF.

V and J are TRBV14 and TRBJ2-5, with D possibly TRBD1 on 6 matching bases. V gave up 2 bases and J gave up 5 bases, with 21 bases separating them. The CDR3 runs to 17 residues. Germline V gives CDR1 SGHDN, CDR2 FVKESK. Here the CDR3 DNA reads TGTGCCAGCAGCCAAATTGCCAGGGGCGACTACACGGAGACCCAGTACTTC. Its protein product is CASSQIARGDYTETQYF.

There are a few counts of this clone. The gene calls are TRBV28 and TRBJ2-1, with TRBD2 matching 8 bases. Germline V gives CDR1 MDHEN, CDR2 SYDVKM. The length of the CDR3 is 13 residues. Trimming took 6 bases from V and 6 from J; bases not matched to a gene: 4. As DNA, the CDR3 is TGTGCCAGCAGAAGAGCGGGGGCCAATGAGCAGTTCTTC. Its protein product is CASRRAGANEQFF.

This clone was detected only a few times. The CDR3: CAWSSGYEQYF. CDR3 bases: TGTGCCTGGAGTTCAGGGTACGAGCAGTACTTC. The chain is built from TRBV30 and TRBJ2-7; maybe TRBD1 (5 bases). CDR1 GTSNPN and CDR2 SVGIG come from the germline V gene (reference sequence). Trimming pared 2 bases from V and 4 bases from J, leaving 6 bases between. This CDR3 spans 11 amino acids.

The gene calls are TRBV6-5 and TRBJ2-2; 7 bases align to TRBD1. CDR1 MNHEY and CDR2 SVGAGI come from the germline V gene. The junction had 7 bases not matched to a gene; V was cut back by 5 bases and J by 4 bases. CDR3 length: 15 residues. The CDR3 here is CASSPRDSTTGELFF. CDR3 DNA sequence: TGTGCCAGCAGTCCCCGGGACAGTACCACCGGGGAGCTGTTTTTT.

The sample holds a few counts of this clone. The J gene is TRBJ1-4, the V gene TRBV6-5; D is undetermined. The CDR3 length is 14 residues. Trimming removed 5 bases at V and 2 bases at J, with 9 bases between. Per germline, CDR1 MNHEY and CDR2 SVGAGI. CDR3: CASSLEGTNEKLFF. The CDR3 DNA reads TGTGCCAGCAGTCTAGAGGGCACTAATGAAAAACTGTTTTTT.

Turning to this clone: The junction does not match germline at one end; this may be a read error. V is TRBV2 and J is TRBJ1-5; 8 bases line up with TRBD1. The V gene's germline CDR1 is SNHLY and CDR2 FYNNEI. The CDR3 consists of 14 residues. CDR3 nucleotide sequence: TGTGCCAGCAGCGAAGACAGGGGAAGACAGCCCCAGCATTTT. Translated: CASSEDRGRQPQHF. The full variable domain, completed using reference TRBV2 and TRBJ1-5, is EPEVTQTPSHQVTQMGQEVILRCVPISNHLYFYWYRQILGQKVEFLVSFYNNEISEKSEIFDDQFSVERPDGSNFTLKIRSTKLEDSAMYFCASSEDRGRQPQHFGDGTRLSIL.

This clone showed up just a few times. This chain connects TRBV7-9 to TRBJ1-5; D is undetermined. Germline V gene data show CDR1 as SEHNR and CDR2 as FQNEAQ (reference sequence). The CDR3 consists of 15 residues. The V and J ends lost 4 bases and 2 bases respectively, with 12 bases between them. The CDR3 protein is CASSSSGTGNQPQHF. CDR3 DNA sequence: TGTGCCAGCAGCTCCTCGGGAACTGGCAATCAGCCCCAGCATTTT. Full variable domain (remainder filled in from reference TRBV7-9 and TRBJ1-5): DTGVSQNPRHKITKRGQNVTFRCDPISEHNRLYWYRQTLGQGPEFLTYFQNEAQLEKSRLLSDRFSAERPKGSFSTLEIQRTEQGDSAMYLCASSSSGTGNQPQHFGDGTRLSIL.

This clone was picked up a small number of times. The V and J genes are TRBV2 and TRBJ1-5, with TRBD1 identical over 10 bases. CDR1 and CDR2 (germline): SNHLY, FYNNEI. Trimming took 8 bases from V and 6 from J; bases not matched to a gene: 10. CDR3 length: 15 residues. The CDR3 DNA is TGTGCCAGCGGGGCGGACAGGGGGATAGGTCAGCCCCAGCATTTT. Protein sequence: CASGADRGIGQPQHF.

In this sample, this clone turned up once. The chain combines TRBV2 with TRBJ1-1, with D maybe TRBD1 (5 bases). Germline V CDR1 and CDR2: SNHLY, FYNNEI. Trimming left V 6 bases short and J 7 bases short, with 9 bases between. The CDR3 contains 11 residues. The CDR3 spells CASRERGEAFF. CDR3 DNA: TGTGCCAGCAGGGAAAGGGGTGAAGCTTTCTTT. Full variable domain (remainder filled in from reference TRBV2 and TRBJ1-1): EPEVTQTPSHQVTQMGQEVILRCVPISNHLYFYWYRQILGQKVEFLVSFYNNEISEKSEIFDDQFSVERPDGSNFTLKIRSTKLEDSAMYFCASRERGEAFFGQGTRLTVV.

This clone has just a few counts. The chain recombines TRBV25-1 with TRBJ2-5, with 7 bases identical to TRBD1. V was pared by 6 bases and J by 1 base, with 8 bases of the junction left unmatched. CDR3 size: 15 residues. Germline CDR1 is MGHDK and CDR2 is SYGVNS. The CDR3 DNA follows: TGTGCCAGCAGAGAAGACAGGGCCTCCCAAGAGACCCAGTACTTC. Its protein is CASREDRASQETQYF. Full variable domain (outside the CDR3, taken from reference TRBV25-1 and TRBJ2-5): EADIYQTPRYLVIGTGKKITLECSQTMGHDKMYWYQQDPGMELHLIHYSYGVNSTEKGDLSSESTVSRIRTEHFPLTLESARPSHTSQYLCASREDRASQETQYFGPGTRLLVL.

This clone has only a few counts. The J gene is TRBJ1-5, the V gene TRBV7-6; D perhaps matches TRBD1 (5 bases). From germline, CDR1 is SGHVS and CDR2 FNYEAQ. The CDR3 spans 15 residues. V dropped 5 bases and J dropped 0 bases, with 11 bases sitting between them. Here the CDR3 reads CASSPVGGSNQPQHF. CDR3 DNA: TGTGCCAGCAGCCCAGTGGGGGGTAGCAATCAGCCCCAGCATTTT.

The chain has TRBV5-4 and TRBJ1-1, with TRBD1 matching over 8 bases. Trimming at V came to 3 bases and at J to 8 bases, leaving 12 bases not matched to a gene. This CDR3 has 15 residues. Germline V lookup: CDR1 SGHNT, CDR2 YYREEE (reference sequence). The CDR3 coding sequence is TGTGCCAGCAGCTCCTCCTGGACAGGGAACAGGGAAGCTTTCTTT. Its translation is CASSSSWTGNREAFF.

The chain joins TRBV7-9 to TRBJ1-4; D uncertain. The CDR3 runs to 15 residues. V lost 5 bases and J 0 bases, leaving 10 bases between the germline ends. Germline V gene sequence: CDR1 SEHNR, CDR2 FQNEAQ (reference sequence). CDR3 sequence: CASSAVGATNEKLFF. For the CDR3, the DNA is TGTGCCAGCAGCGCCGTGGGAGCAACTAATGAAAAACTGTTTTTT.

A note on this clone: The same CDR3 arises from other DNA sequences in this sample as well. J is TRBJ2-5 and V is TRBV5-1; weak D call: TRBD1 (6 bases). Germline lookup yields CDR1 SGHRS and CDR2 YFSETQ. This CDR3 is 13 amino acids long. V lost 0 bases to trimming and J lost 5 bases, with 8 bases between them. In DNA, the CDR3 is TGCGCCAGCAGCTTGGGTGGGGGCGAGACCCAGTACTTC. Translated: CASSLGGGETQYF.

This rearrangement joins TRBV30 to TRBJ1-1; 7 bases are a match to TRBD1. Germline loops: CDR1 GTSNPN, CDR2 SVGIG (reference sequence). This CDR3 spans 15 amino acids. V gave up 2 bases and J gave up 2 bases; unmatched junction bases: 8. The CDR3 spells CAWSPLGGGNTEAFF. CDR3 nucleotide sequence: TGTGCCTGGAGTCCTCTAGGAGGGGGCAACACTGAAGCTTTCTTT. Using reference TRBV30 and TRBJ1-1 for the parts outside the CDR3, the full variable domain is SQTIHQWPATLVQPVGSPLSLECTVEGTSNPNLYWYRQAAGRGLQLLFYSVGIGQISSEVPQNLSASRPQDRQFILSSKKLLLSDSGFYLCAWSPLGGGNTEAFFGQGTRLTVV.

This clone was counted a few times. This CDR3 reads CASSLLPPGRGSTDTQYF. CDR3 in DNA: TGCGCCAGCAGCTTACTCCCTCCGGGGCGGGGGAGCACAGATACGCAGTATTTT. The V and J genes are TRBV5-1 and TRBJ2-3, with TRBD2 matching 7 bases. Germline CDR1 and CDR2: SGHRS and YFSETQ. The V segment lost 2 bases and the J segment 0 bases; nucleotides outside the gene matches: 12. The CDR3 length is 18 residues.

This clone was observed a few times. The rearrangement links TRBV9 to TRBJ2-7; 8 bases fit TRBD1. Trimming cost V 7 bases and J 6 bases; bases outside gene matches: 15. This CDR3 has 15 amino acids. Germline V gene data show CDR1 as SGDLS and CDR2 as YYNGEE. DNA for the CDR3: TGTGCCAGCTCCCGTGGGGGACAGGCAATTGGCGAGCAGTACTTC. Translated, it gives CASSRGGQAIGEQYF. The whole variable domain, remainder taken from reference TRBV9 and TRBJ2-7, is DSGVTQTPKHLITATGQRVTLRCSPRSGDLSVYWYQQSLDQGLQFLIQYYNGEERAKGNILERFSAQQFPDLHSELNLSSLELGDSALYFCASSRGGQAIGEQYFGPGTRLTVT.

This clone was counted a few times. The chain links TRBV19 to TRBJ1-5, with D hard to call. Germline V gene sequence: CDR1 LNHDA, CDR2 SQIVND (reference sequence). The CDR3 length is 15 residues. The V and J ends lost 3 bases and 2 bases respectively, with 11 bases between them. CDR3 sequence reads: CASSIRPEGNQPQHF. The CDR3 region has the DNA TGTGCCAGTAGTATTAGGCCCGAGGGCAATCAGCCCCAGCATTTT. Drawing the rest from reference TRBV19 and TRBJ1-5, the complete variable domain is DGGITQSPKYLFRKEGQNVTLSCEQNLNHDAMYWYRQDPGQGLRLIYYSQIVNDFQKGDIAEGYSVSREKKESFPLTVTSAQKNPTAFYLCASSIRPEGNQPQHFGDGTRLSIL.

V is TRBV5-1 and J is TRBJ1-4, with 8 bases that match TRBD1. The CDR3 has 14 amino acids. V gave up 4 bases and J gave up 8 bases; unmatched junction bases: 7. Germline CDR1 is SGHRS and CDR2 is YFSETQ. This CDR3 is CASSRTGYTEKLFF. DNA of the CDR3: TGCGCCAGCAGCCGGACAGGGTATACCGAAAAACTGTTTTTT.